Listed here is a single TCR beta chain. Its recognized antigen is unknown. Qualities for individual bases were not recorded, and no much larger clone is one base off. As encoded in the germline V gene, CDR1 is SQVTM while CDR2 is ANQGSEA. V is clipped by 6 bases and J by 1 base, and the sequence between their germline boundaries is 9 bases long. The cysteine opens and the phenylalanine closes a CDR3 of 12 amino acids. Only the CDR3 DNA stays, 36 bases, in frame from base 1. TCRbeta CDR3 regions were amplified from genomic DNA using the immunoSEQ Assay, a bias-controlled multiplex PCR. For the original study's pipeline: Nucleated cell counts per sample were estimated from amplification of reference gene primers within the assay. Sequence reads were collapsed and filtered to measure the absolute abundance of every unique TCRbeta CDR3 rearrangement. For each sample, productive Simpson clonality was calculated by taking the square root of Simpson's diversity index across productive rearrangements. The table comes from immuneACCESS by way of TCRdb, which keeps in-frame sequences with V and J called. Part of the clones is missing from these tables; in studies checked, under half for an unresolved V gene and the rest for unknown reasons. The V and J calls and the clone size are those of that table, but D and trimming were determined from the DNA. Within this sample are approximately 93,000 clones, with approximately 74% of them counted one time only. Clones ranked in the top ten supply 3.5% to 4% of the sample.

One collaborating source in Seattle enrolled patients during active infection and followed them longitudinally through the course of disease. Collaborating institutions collected whole blood in K2EDTA tubes following their own protocols. For TCRbeta analysis, collaborators shipped samples in one of three forms: frozen whole blood, isolated PBMCs, or DNA extracted from either of those sample types. The data stem from a study of blood T cell repertoires in COVID-19 (dated by TCRdb to the early 2020s). Turning to the overall study: Samples from collaborators originated in the United States, Italy and Spain and spanned both the acute and convalescent phases of COVID-19. The prospective study material was composed of cDNA or gDNA derived from T cells, B-cell-depleted T cells, or PBMCs. Deeply sampled blood TCRbeta repertoires from subjects exposed to, actively infected with, or recovered from COVID-19 were included in the dataset. The repertoires were made available in a free public database intended to serve as a resource for research on the immune response to SARS-CoV-2. Samples came from the ongoing ImmuneRACE study (first 160 participants) plus 1,254 subjects from 6 global collaborators. Nearly every sample came with metadata listing a de-identified subject ID, COVID-19 status, age in years and sex. Where HLA class I and class II types were available, the types were taken from metadata supplied by the sample provider, not from assay-based typing.

Points the paper makes about the study in general: Clinical and demographic metadata were provided uncurated, with the amount varying by source and participant.

The origin of this receptor is a man aged 65-85 years with COVID-19, enrolled during active disease. The rearrangement joined TRBV29-1 to TRBJ1-1; perhaps TRBD1 is the D gene, with 6 bases matching. The sequenced sample was peripheral blood. CDR3 protein: CSVRQANTEAFF. The sequenced DNA is TGCAGCGTGAGACAGGCGAACACTGAAGCTTTCTTT. With all but the CDR3 taken from the reference TRBV29-1 and TRBJ1-1 genes, the full variable domain is: SAVISQKPSRDICQRGTSLTIQCQVDSQVTMMFWYRQQPGQSLTLIATANQGSEATYESGFVIDKFPISRPNLTFSTLTVSNMSPEDSSIYLCSVRQANTEAFFGQGTRLTVV.